The T cell receptor (beta chain) described here comes from a study of T cell responses to AZD1222 COVID-19 vaccine. The ends were cut back, 3 bases at V and 0 bases at J, with 12 bases in the middle. The CDR3 is made up of 16 amino acids. The V gene's germline CDR1 is SGHVS and CDR2 FQNEAQ. Pooled samples include second doses given at about 4 or 12 weeks. Study observations and caveats: Seropositive AZD1222 recipients at baseline numbered only 6 or 7. Donors skewed white British and female; clonal diversity was possibly underestimated. Spike-specific TCR repertoires showed rising breadth and depth after two AZD1222 doses.

The assay was immunoSEQ multiplex PCR, and TCRdb's table has in-frame clones only and misses some. This sample yields over 150,000 clones, of which 70% to 90% are seen a single time; 0.95% to 1.1% belongs to the top ten. Only one count was recorded for this clone. Its antigen is unidentified. The receptor was isolated from an adult who received the AZD1222 COVID-19 vaccine. The rearrangement uses TRBV7-8 and TRBJ2-1, with unresolved D. The sequencing used peripheral blood, collected 28 days after the second AZD1222 dose. The CDR3 reads CASSFIALSSYNEQFF. In DNA, the CDR3 is TGTGCCAGCAGCTTCATTGCCCTAAGCTCCTACAATGAGCAGTTCTTC.